This section outlines one T cell receptor beta chain sequence together with its context. It has no known antigen specificity. No much larger clone exists at a distance of one base, and base qualities are not known. In the prospective study, participants were about 18 to 89 years old, resided in fewer than 25 geographic areas of the United States, and were enrolled through a virtual design. In the prospective study, cohorts were assigned on the basis of participant-reported clinical history obtained from a screening survey and a study questionnaire. In the prospective study, mobile phlebotomists collected whole blood, serum and a nasopharyngeal or oropharyngeal swab from each participant. Over a roughly two-month period, participants in the prospective study had the option of providing additional blood draws and questionnaires. Before DNA extraction, blood samples from the prospective study were shipped at room temperature or frozen.

The immunoSEQ Assay, a bias-controlled multiplex PCR, was used to amplify TCRbeta CDR3 regions from genomic DNA. The original pipeline was this. The number of nucleated cells in each sample was estimated by amplification of reference gene primers within the assay. To quantify the absolute abundance of each unique TCRbeta CDR3 rearrangement, sequence reads were collapsed and filtered. Productive Simpson clonality was computed per sample as the square root of Simpson's diversity index over productive rearrangements. TCRdb provides this immuneACCESS table in a form limited to in-frame rearrangements. Some clones are lacking; in checked studies, under half of them reflect an unresolved V gene, and why the rest are absent is not known. The V and J calls and clone size were taken over from that table, and D and trimming were inferred from the DNA. In all, the sample holds approximately 250,000 clones, and 88% of those were seen once. In total, the top ten clones hold around 1.2% of the sample.

This entry comes from a study of blood T cell repertoires in COVID-19 (dated by TCRdb to the early 2020s). About the full investigation: The collaborator samples originated in the United States, Italy and Spain and spanned the acute and convalescent phases of COVID-19. Sample metadata almost always included a de-identified subject ID, COVID-19 status, age in years and sex. Where HLA class I and class II types were available, the types were taken from metadata supplied by the sample provider, not from assay-based typing. The repertoires were made available in a free public database intended to serve as a resource for research on the immune response to SARS-CoV-2. Samples came from the ongoing ImmuneRACE study (first 160 participants) plus 1,254 subjects from 6 global collaborators. The prospective study material was composed of cDNA or gDNA derived from T cells, B-cell-depleted T cells, or PBMCs. Subjects who had been exposed to COVID-19, were actively infected with it, or had recovered from it provided the deeply sampled blood TCRbeta repertoires that made up the dataset. Results and caveats for the whole study, not just this receptor: Clinical and demographic metadata were provided uncurated, with the amount varying by source and participant.

The CDR3, from cysteine to phenylalanine, totals 19 residues. The DNA shown is the 57-base CDR3, in frame from base 1. After removal of 1 base from V and 0 bases from J, the junction retains 12 bases not matched to a gene. The germline V gene specifies SGHRS as CDR1 and YFSETQ as CDR2. This clonotype was sampled from a woman aged 35 to 49 with acute COVID-19. Specimen: PBMCs or T cells enriched from blood (not recorded which). This sequence uses TRBV5-1 and TRBJ1-3, with TRBD1 matching 8 junction bases. The CDR3 region has the sequence CASSLTFYGQGSSGNTIYF. The DNA reads TGCGCCAGCAGCTTGACCTTTTATGGACAGGGCTCCTCTGGAAACACCATATATTTT.